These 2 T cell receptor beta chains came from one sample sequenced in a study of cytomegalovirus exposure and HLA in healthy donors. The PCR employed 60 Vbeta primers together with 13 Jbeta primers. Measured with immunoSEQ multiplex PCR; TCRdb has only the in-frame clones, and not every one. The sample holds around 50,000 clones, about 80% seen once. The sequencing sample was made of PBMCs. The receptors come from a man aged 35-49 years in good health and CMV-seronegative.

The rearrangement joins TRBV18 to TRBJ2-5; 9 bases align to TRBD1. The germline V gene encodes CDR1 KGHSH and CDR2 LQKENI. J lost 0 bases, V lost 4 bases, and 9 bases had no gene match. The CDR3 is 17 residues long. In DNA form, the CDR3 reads TGTGCCAGCTCACGAGTACAGGGGGCACTTTACCAAGAGACCCAGTACTTC. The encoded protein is CASSRVQGALYQETQYF. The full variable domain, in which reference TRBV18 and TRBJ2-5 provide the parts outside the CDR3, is NAGVMQNPRHLVRRRGQEARLRCSPMKGHSHVYWYRQLPEEGLKFMVYLQKENIIDESGMPKERFSAEFPKEGPSILRIQQVVRGDSAAYFCASSRVQGALYQETQYFGPGTRLLVL.

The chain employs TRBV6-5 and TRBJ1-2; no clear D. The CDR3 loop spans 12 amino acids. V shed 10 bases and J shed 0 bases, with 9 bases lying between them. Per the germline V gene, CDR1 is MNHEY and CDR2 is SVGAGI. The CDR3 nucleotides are TGTGCCACTGCTCAGGCTAACTATGGCTACACCTTC. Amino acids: CATAQANYGYTF.